A selection of T cell receptor beta chains follows, all from one sample in a study of a mutant IDH1 vaccine in newly diagnosed glioma. Their antigen targets remain unknown. Sequencing used immunoSEQ multiplex PCR; TCRdb keeps in-frame clones, though not all of them. Seen here are 40,000 to 60,000 clones, about three quarters observed once, and the top ten hold about 2%. The sequencing here drew on PBMCs, taken from a glioma patient whose treatment included an IDH1 peptide vaccine. The receptor set was obtained from a woman in her thirties or forties with glioma. Both conserved end residues are part of each CDR3. A D gene is named only where the DNA matches it firmly. Part of the rows lack a size; the others show once, few, many or a class for expanded clones.

abundance: once
j_gene: TRBJ1-2
v_gene: TRBV6-5
d_gene: -
CDR3aa: CASRTPGAEGYTF
CDR3nt: TGTGCCAGCAGAACACCGGGGGCGGAAGGCTACACCTTC

abundance: -
j_gene: TRBJ2-7
v_gene: TRBV6-5
d_gene: -
CDR3aa: CASTSSYEQYF
CDR3nt: TGTGCCAGCACTAGCTCCTACGAGCAGTACTTC

abundance: -
j_gene: TRBJ1-3
v_gene: TRBV7-8
d_gene: -
CDR3aa: CASSPREGPGNTIYF
CDR3nt: TGTGCCAGCAGCCCGCGGGAGGGGCCTGGAAACACCATATATTTT

abundance: -
j_gene: TRBJ2-5
v_gene: TRBV27
d_gene: TRBD1
CDR3aa: CASSQGANTQYF
CDR3nt: TGTGCCAGCAGCCAGGGGGCGAACACCCAGTACTTC

abundance: -
j_gene: TRBJ2-1
v_gene: TRBV7-2
d_gene: -
CDR3aa: CASSLEVSNEQFF
CDR3nt: TGTGCCAGCAGCTTAGAGGTCAGCAATGAGCAGTTCTTC

abundance: -
j_gene: TRBJ2-1
v_gene: TRBV5-4
d_gene: TRBD2
CDR3aa: CASSFLAGGDNEQFF
CDR3nt: TGTGCCAGCAGCTTCCTAGCGGGGGGTGACAATGAGCAGTTCTTC

abundance: -
j_gene: TRBJ2-7
v_gene: TRBV7-2
d_gene: -
CDR3aa: CASSLQYEQYF
CDR3nt: TGTGCCAGCAGCTTACAATACGAGCAGTACTTC

abundance: few
j_gene: TRBJ1-1
v_gene: TRBV7-2
d_gene: TRBD1
CDR3aa: CASSFQTGGHTEAFF
CDR3nt: TGTGCCAGCAGCTTCCAGACAGGGGGGCACACTGAAGCTTTCTTT

abundance: -
j_gene: TRBJ1-4
v_gene: TRBV6-1
d_gene: -
CDR3aa: CASSELRGQTNEKLFF
CDR3nt: TGTGCCAGCAGTGAATTGAGGGGTCAAACTAATGAAAAACTGTTTTTT

abundance: -
j_gene: TRBJ2-7
v_gene: TRBV5-1
d_gene: -
CDR3aa: CASSYDRGGYEQYF
CDR3nt: TGCGCCAGCAGCTACGACAGGGGAGGGTACGAGCAGTACTTC

abundance: -
j_gene: TRBJ1-3
v_gene: TRBV5-6
d_gene: -
CDR3aa: CASSLTNRDGNTIYF
CDR3nt: TGTGCCAGCAGCTTGACTAACAGGGATGGAAACACCATATATTTT